The 9 T cell receptor beta chains given below trace back to one sample, sequenced in a study of T cells after yellow fever vaccination. TCRdb called the 5' RACE reads again in MiXCR, with one record for every CDR3 protein. The sample carries hundreds of thousands of distinct CDR3 sequences, more than 9% recorded once. The sample in question was PBMCs, obtained on the day of the yellow fever booster vaccination. These TCRs come from a man younger than 40 who received the YFV17D yellow fever vaccine.

The chain has TRBV7-3 and TRBJ2-1; the match to TRBD2 covers 9 bases. The ends lost 2 bases at V and 9 bases at J; junction bases unmatched: 8. This CDR3 is 15 amino acids long. Germline V lookup: CDR1 SGHTA, CDR2 FQGTGA. CDR3 sequence (DNA): TGTGCCAGCAGCTTATCGCCTAGCGGGATACGTGAGCAGTTCTTC. Translation gives CASSLSPSGIREQFF.

This clonotype has a handful of counts. This chain uses TRBV4-3 with TRBJ1-4; possible D gene TRBD1, 6 bases. Germline values: CDR1 LGHNA, CDR2 YSLEER. V gave up 1 base and J gave up 8 bases, with 11 bases separating them. This CDR3 is 14 amino acids long. The CDR3: CASSQGDTREKLFF. The CDR3 DNA reads TGCGCCAGCAGCCAAGGGGACACCCGAGAAAAACTGTTTTTT.

This clonotype was counted a few times. The chain couples TRBV7-9 to TRBJ1-2; the D gene is possibly TRBD1 (5 bases). CDR3 size: 13 residues. Deletions cut 5 bases from V and 9 bases from J, with 16 bases between. CDR1 and CDR2 from the germline V gene are SEHNR and FQNEAQ (reference sequence). The CDR3 protein is CASSRAETVSYTF. As DNA, the CDR3 is TGTGCCAGCAGCCGGGCGGAGACAGTGAGCTACACCTTC.

V usage is TRBV6-2 or TRBV6-3 and J usage is TRBJ1-1; possibly TRBD1 for D (5 bases). The CDR3 runs 14 residues. Germline assignment: CDR1 MNHEY and CDR2 SVGEGT. V shed 7 bases and J shed 2 bases, with 14 bases lying between them. This chain's CDR3 is CASTLRQPNTEAFF. In nucleotides, the CDR3 is TGTGCCAGCACCCTTCGACAGCCAAACACTGAAGCTTTCTTT.

This clonotype has just a few counts. This chain connects TRBV5-1 to TRBJ1-2, with a tentative D call TRBD1 (5 bases). CDR1 SGHRS and CDR2 YFSETQ come from the germline V gene. V gave up 4 bases and J gave up 4 bases, with 11 bases separating them. The CDR3 length is 13 residues. The CDR3 DNA reads TGCGCCAGCAGCCCGTACAGGTCCTATGGCTACACCTTC. It codes for CASSPYRSYGYTF.

About this clonotype itself: The junction departs from germline at one end; a sequencing error may be responsible. The chain links TRBV7-7 to TRBJ2-2, with 10 nucleotides matching TRBD2. The CDR3 is 16 amino acids. The germline gives CDR1 SSHAT, CDR2 FNYEAQ (reference sequence). The CDR3 DNA sequence: TGTGCTAGCAGCTTACTAGCGGGACCCTTGGCCGGGGAGCTGTTTTTT. As protein: CASSLLAGPLAGELFF.

There are a few counts of this clonotype. The rearrangement joins TRBV6-2 or TRBV6-3 to TRBJ1-5; a possible D gene is TRBD1 (6 bases). V lost 7 bases to trimming and J lost 6 bases, with 22 bases between them. The CDR3 totals 16 residues. Germline V lookup: CDR1 MNHEY, CDR2 SVGEGT. In DNA, the CDR3 is TGTGCCAGCACCCAAACGTGGACAGAGAGGAGTCAGCCCCAGCATTTT. Translated: CASTQTWTERSQPQHF.

V is TRBV7-9 and J is TRBJ2-6; D perhaps matches TRBD1 (5 bases). V lost 10 bases and J lost 2, with 18 bases in between. This CDR3 comprises 16 residues. The germline V gene has CDR1 SEHNR and CDR2 FQNEAQ (reference sequence). The CDR3 sequence is CATKVTALPGANVLTF. In DNA form, the CDR3 reads TGTGCCACCAAGGTGACAGCGTTGCCTGGGGCCAACGTCCTGACTTTC. The full variable domain, in which reference TRBV7-9 and TRBJ2-6 provide the parts outside the CDR3, is DTGVSQNPRHKITKRGQNVTFRCDPISEHNRLYWYRQTLGQGPEFLTYFQNEAQLEKSRLLSDRFSAERPKGSFSTLEIQRTEQGDSAMYLCATKVTALPGANVLTFGAGSRLTVL.

The chain combines TRBV20-1 with TRBJ2-2; D not certain. The germline CDR1 and CDR2 sequences are DFQATT and SNEGSKA (reference sequence). The ends were cut back, 3 bases at V and 7 bases at J, with 3 bases in the middle. The CDR3 has 10 residues. CDR3 nucleotides: TGCAGTGCTAGGTACGGGGAGCTGTTTTTT. Protein: CSARYGELFF.